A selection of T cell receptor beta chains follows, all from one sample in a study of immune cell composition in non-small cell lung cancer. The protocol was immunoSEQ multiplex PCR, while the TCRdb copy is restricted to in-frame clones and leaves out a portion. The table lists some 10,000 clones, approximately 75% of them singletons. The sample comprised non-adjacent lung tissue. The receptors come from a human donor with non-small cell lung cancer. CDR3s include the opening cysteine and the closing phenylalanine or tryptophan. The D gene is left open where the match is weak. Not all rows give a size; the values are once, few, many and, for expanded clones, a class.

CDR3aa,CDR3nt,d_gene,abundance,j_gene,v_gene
CASSSTRGQVNEQFF,TGTGCCAGCAGCTCAACCCGGGGACAGGTTAATGAGCAGTTCTTC,TRBD1,few,TRBJ2-1,TRBV7-8
CASSVKRGQALEQFF,TGTGCCAGCAGCGTAAAGAGGGGGCAGGCTCTTGAGCAGTTCTTC,TRBD1,-,TRBJ2-1,TRBV9
CASSLGQVYGYTF,TGTGCCAGCAGCTTAGGCCAAGTTTATGGCTACACCTTC,-,-,TRBJ1-2,TRBV7-8
CASSPPTASPYEQYF,TGTGCCAGCTCACCCCCGACAGCATCCCCCTACGAGCAGTACTTC,-,-,TRBJ2-7,TRBV18
CAATRDNYNEQFF,TGTGCCGCCACCCGGGATAACTACAATGAGCAGTTCTTC,-,-,TRBJ2-1,TRBV30
CASQSPRGRNEQFF,TGTGCCAGTCAAAGCCCCAGGGGGAGGAATGAGCAGTTCTTC,-,-,TRBJ2-1,TRBV5-5
CASSPFDRDTQYF,TGTGCCAGCAGCCCGTTCGATAGGGATACGCAGTATTTT,-,-,TRBJ2-3,TRBV27
CASRTGQLNEKLFF,TGTGCCAGCAGAACGGGACAGCTAAATGAAAAACTGTTTTTT,TRBD1,once,TRBJ1-4,TRBV27
CASGPSGSPQRFDNEQFF,TGCGCCAGCGGACCTAGCGGGAGTCCGCAACGTTTCGACAATGAGCAGTTCTTC,TRBD2,-,TRBJ2-1,TRBV5-1
CAWTIGLDSSPLHF,TGTGCCTGGACAATTGGATTGGATAGTTCACCCCTCCACTTT,-,few,TRBJ1-6,TRBV30
CSAARGETQYF,TGCAGTGCTGCACGCGGAGAGACCCAGTACTTC,-,-,TRBJ2-5,TRBV20-1
CASSLGSTSYEQYF,TGTGCCAGCAGCTTAGGATCGACTAGCTACGAGCAGTACTTC,-,-,TRBJ2-7,TRBV7-9
CASSSGQGGTGELFF,TGTGCCAGCAGCTCCGGACAGGGGGGCACCGGGGAGCTGTTTTTT,TRBD1,few,TRBJ2-2,TRBV7-8
CASSDRGLYTEAFF,TGTGCCAGTTCCGACAGGGGCCTCTACACTGAAGCTTTCTTT,TRBD1,-,TRBJ1-1,TRBV19
CASSADTLSSLYF,TGTGCCAGCAGCGCAGATACGCTCTCATCTCTGTACTTC,-,-,TRBJ2-7,TRBV9
CASSFSPPGLGNSPLHF,TGTGCCAGCAGCTTCTCTCCCCCAGGCCTAGGGAATTCACCCCTCCACTTT,-,-,TRBJ1-6,TRBV5-8
CASSVGEGLGYTF,TGTGCCAGCAGCGTAGGGGAGGGTCTCGGCTACACCTTC,-,-,TRBJ1-2,TRBV9
CAWSTGWDTEAFF,TGTGCCTGGAGTACAGGGTGGGACACTGAAGCTTTCTTT,-,-,TRBJ1-1,TRBV30
CASSIAFLGEQFF,TGTGCCAGTAGTATTGCTTTCTTAGGAGAGCAGTTCTTC,-,few,TRBJ2-1,TRBV19
CAWDRADSTDTQYF,TGTGCCTGGGATCGGGCGGATAGCACAGATACGCAGTATTTT,-,once,TRBJ2-3,TRBV30
CSVSTGLGSYEQYF,TGCAGCGTTTCGACAGGGCTCGGCTCCTACGAGCAGTACTTC,TRBD1,-,TRBJ2-7,TRBV29-1
CASSLIAGSGGSYGYTF,TGTGCCAGCAGTTTAATAGCAGGGTCAGGGGGCAGCTATGGCTACACCTTC,TRBD1,-,TRBJ1-2,TRBV27
CASSGQSSYNSPLHF,TGTGCCAGCAGTGGACAGAGCTCCTATAATTCACCCCTCCACTTT,-,once,TRBJ1-6,TRBV6-5
CASSGVRGETQYF,TGTGCCAGCAGTGGAGTCCGTGGCGAGACCCAGTACTTC,-,-,TRBJ2-5,TRBV2
CASSYSMKETQYF,TGTGCCAGCAGTTACTCGATGAAAGAGACCCAGTACTTC,-,-,TRBJ2-5,TRBV6-6
CASFDRVGGYTF,TGTGCCAGTTTCGACAGGGTGGGGGGCTACACCTTC,TRBD1,-,TRBJ1-2,TRBV7-2